This TCR beta chain was sequenced for a study of identical twins. This clonotype has just a few counts. This CDR3 has 14 amino acids. V gave up 1 base and J gave up 2 bases, with 6 bases separating them. The germline V gene encodes CDR1 MNHEY and CDR2 SVGEGT. TCRdb independently ran MiXCR on the 5' RACE reads; one entry per CDR3 protein. This table holds about 470,000 distinct CDR3 sequences, 20% to 30% found once. Separately, the same data were catalogued under a study of T cells expressing NK-cell markers. That work states: Sequencing covered eight donors, seven HCMV-seropositive and one seronegative.

This chain links TRBV6-2 or TRBV6-3 with TRBJ2-1; D perhaps matches TRBD2 (5 bases). Sequenced material: CD4+ T cells sorted from blood. This sequence was found in a woman in her late teens or twenties in good health. CDR3 nucleotide sequence: TGTGCCAGCAGTTACTGGACTGCCTACAATGAGCAGTTCTTC. It specifies CASSYWTAYNEQFF.